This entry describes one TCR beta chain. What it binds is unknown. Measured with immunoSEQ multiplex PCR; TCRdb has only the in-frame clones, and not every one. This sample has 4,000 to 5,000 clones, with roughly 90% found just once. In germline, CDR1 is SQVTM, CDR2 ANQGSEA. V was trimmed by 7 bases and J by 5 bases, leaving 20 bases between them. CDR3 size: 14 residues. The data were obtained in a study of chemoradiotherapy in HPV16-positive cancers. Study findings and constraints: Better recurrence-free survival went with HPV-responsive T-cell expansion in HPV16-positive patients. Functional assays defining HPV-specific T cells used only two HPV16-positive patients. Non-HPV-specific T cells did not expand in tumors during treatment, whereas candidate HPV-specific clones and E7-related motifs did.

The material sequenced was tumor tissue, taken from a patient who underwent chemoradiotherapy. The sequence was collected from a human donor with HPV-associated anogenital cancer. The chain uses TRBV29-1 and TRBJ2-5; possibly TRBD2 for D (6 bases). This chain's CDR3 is CSGGEPHPEETQYF. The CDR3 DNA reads TGCAGCGGGGGGGAGCCTCACCCTGAGGAGACCCAGTACTTC.